The 22 T cell receptor beta chains given below trace back to one sample, sequenced in a study of cytomegalovirus exposure and HLA in healthy donors. Vbeta (60) and Jbeta (13) primers were used in the PCR. Clones were read by immunoSEQ multiplex PCR, and TCRdb kept only the in-frame ones, dropping some. Of about 120,000 clones listed, around 77% are singletons. Sequenced input: PBMCs. These receptors all stem from a man aged 18 to 29 in good health and CMV-seropositive.

The V gene is TRBV28, the J gene TRBJ2-1; D perhaps matches TRBD2 (6 bases). CDR3 length: 17 residues. Trimming left V 5 bases short and J 4 bases short, with 21 bases between. Germline lookup yields CDR1 MDHEN and CDR2 SYDVKM. CDR3 region: CASSLIRDSSSYNEQFF. CDR3 in DNA: TGTGCCAGCAGTCTAATTCGGGACTCCAGCTCTTACAATGAGCAGTTCTTC. Variable domain in full (rest from reference TRBV28 and TRBJ2-1): DVKVTQSSRYLVKRTGEKVFLECVQDMDHENMFWYRQDPGLGLRLIYFSYDVKMKEKGDIPEGYSVSREKKERFSLILESASTNQTSMYLCASSLIRDSSSYNEQFFGPGTRLTVL.

This clone occurred once. The rearrangement joins TRBV28 to TRBJ1-5; tentatively, D is TRBD1 (6 bases). Germline V gene sequence: CDR1 MDHEN, CDR2 SYDVKM. Trimming removed 0 bases at V and 0 bases at J, with 9 bases between. The CDR3 runs to 16 residues. This CDR3 is CASSLWRTVSNQPQHF. The CDR3 coding sequence is TGTGCCAGCAGTTTATGGAGGACAGTTAGCAATCAGCCCCAGCATTTT. The whole variable domain, filled in from reference TRBV28 and TRBJ1-5, reads DVKVTQSSRYLVKRTGEKVFLECVQDMDHENMFWYRQDPGLGLRLIYFSYDVKMKEKGDIPEGYSVSREKKERFSLILESASTNQTSMYLCASSLWRTVSNQPQHFGDGTRLSIL.

The chain carries TRBV11-1 and TRBJ2-5; 7 bases align to TRBD2. This CDR3 has 15 amino acids. The ends lost 4 bases at V and 2 bases at J; junction bases unmatched: 7. Germline V CDR1 and CDR2: SGHAT, FQDESV (reference sequence). The CDR3 DNA is TGTGCCAGCAGCTCCCCTTTGGGACTACAAGAGACCCAGTACTTC. Its translation is CASSSPLGLQETQYF. Full variable domain (rest looked up from reference TRBV11-1 and TRBJ2-5): EAEVAQSPRYKITEKSQAVAFWCDPISGHATLYWYRQILGQGPELLVQFQDESVVDDSQLPKDRFSAERLKGVDSTLKIQPAELGDSAMYLCASSSPLGLQETQYFGPGTRLLVL.

The V gene is TRBV4-1, the J gene TRBJ2-2; a weak D match, TRBD1 (6 bases). The CDR3 extends over 12 amino acids. Germline V gene data show CDR1 as MGHRA and CDR2 as YSYEKL. The V end lost 4 bases, the J end lost 6 bases, and 6 bases lay between the germline ends. As DNA, the CDR3 is TGCGCCAGCAGCCCAGGGGCCGGGGAGCTGTTTTTT. This gives the protein CASSPGAGELFF.

The chain joins TRBV9 to TRBJ2-1; 9 positions match TRBD2. This CDR3 region has 14 residues. CDR1 and CDR2 from the germline V gene are SGDLS and YYNGEE. Trimming took 3 bases from V and 5 from J; bases not matched to a gene: 3. The CDR3 DNA sequence: TGTGCCAGCAGCGGCAGGACTAGCGACAATGAGCAGTTCTTC. Its translation: CASSGRTSDNEQFF.

This clone came up once. CDR3 nucleotide sequence: TGTGCCAGCAGCGTAGCTGGGACAGGGGGCGGTACTGGGGCCAACGTCCTGACTTTC. Amino acids: CASSVAGTGGGTGANVLTF. V is TRBV9 and J is TRBJ2-6; 12 bases agree with TRBD1. The ends lost 0 bases at V and 2 bases at J; junction bases unmatched: 6. The germline V gene encodes CDR1 SGDLS and CDR2 YYNGEE. This CDR3 region has 19 residues.

This chain uses TRBV19 with TRBJ1-2; maybe TRBD1 (6 bases). Germline V gives CDR1 LNHDA, CDR2 SQIVND (reference sequence). This CDR3 is 15 amino acids long. Between the trimmed V and J ends, which lost 7 bases and 3 bases, there was a span of 18 bases. CDR3 DNA: TGTGCCAGTAACTCCCGGGACACTGCAGACTATGGCTACACCTTC. Translating gives CASNSRDTADYGYTF.

V gene TRBV7-8 combines with J gene TRBJ1-1, with 7 bases lining up with TRBD1. Germline V gene lookup returns CDR1 SGHVS and CDR2 FQNEAQ. Unmatched junction bases numbered 7, after V lost 5 bases and J lost 4 bases. The CDR3 spans 14 residues. The DNA of the CDR3 is TGTGCCAGCAGCCCAATCACAGGGGCCACTGAAGCTTTCTTT. It is translated as CASSPITGATEAFF.

This clone turned up a few times. This sequence joins TRBV7-8 and TRBJ1-5; perhaps TRBD1 as D (5 bases). V lost 0 bases and J lost 3, with 9 bases in between. CDR1 is SGHVS, CDR2 FQNEAQ, per germline. This CDR3 has 15 residues. The CDR3 sequence is CASSLARQTNQPQHF. The CDR3 DNA reads as TGTGCCAGCAGCTTAGCCCGACAGACCAATCAGCCCCAGCATTTT.

The rearrangement uses TRBV28 and TRBJ1-2; no clear D gene. Germline V CDR1 and CDR2: MDHEN, SYDVKM. Trimming left V 11 bases short and J 2 bases short, with 18 bases between. The CDR3 totals 14 residues. In nucleotides, the CDR3 is TGTGCCGCCCTAACCGGAACGGGAAACTATGGCTACACCTTC. This encodes CAALTGTGNYGYTF.

The rearrangement links TRBV7-9 to TRBJ1-5, with D maybe TRBD1 (5 bases). The CDR3 is 14 residues long. Trimming removed 5 bases at V and 3 bases at J, with 11 bases between. Per germline, CDR1 SEHNR and CDR2 FQNEAQ (reference sequence). This chain's CDR3 is CASSPQGFNQPQHF. DNA of the CDR3: TGTGCCAGCAGCCCGCAGGGTTTCAATCAGCCCCAGCATTTT.

The CDR3 protein is CASSARDNNEKLFF. The CDR3 nucleotides are TGTGCCAGCAGCGCCCGGGACAATAATGAAAAACTGTTTTTT. J is TRBJ1-4 and V is TRBV9; TRBD1 might be the D (6 bases). The CDR3 loop spans 14 amino acids. Germline loops: CDR1 SGDLS, CDR2 YYNGEE. V was trimmed by 3 bases and J by 4 bases, leaving 10 bases between them.

The chain employs TRBV4-1 and TRBJ2-2, with 8 bases fitting TRBD2. The CDR3 loop spans 18 amino acids. The germline gives CDR1 MGHRA, CDR2 YSYEKL. Unmatched junction bases numbered 11, after V lost 4 bases and J lost 1 base. The CDR3 region is CASSPPGPSGLNTGELFF. The CDR3 DNA follows: TGCGCCAGCAGCCCCCCCGGGCCTAGCGGGCTGAACACCGGGGAGCTGTTTTTT.

This clone occurred once. At one boundary the junction diverges from the germline segment, which might be a read error. This sequence joins TRBV29-1 and TRBJ1-1, with 7 bases that match TRBD1. The V gene's germline CDR1 is SQVTM and CDR2 ANQGSEA. The CDR3 length is 15 residues. CDR3 nucleotides: TGCGGCGTTGAAGAAGGGGGCAGTCTGGGGACTGAAGCTTTCTTT. Translating it yields CGVEEGGSLGTEAFF.

The V and J genes are TRBV5-6 and TRBJ1-3, with D possibly being TRBD1 (6 bases). CDR3 length: 15 amino acids. Germline V gene data show CDR1 as SGHDT and CDR2 as YYEEEE. V was pared by 2 bases and J by 3 bases, with 12 bases between. CDR3: CASSLIQGSGNTIYF. Written as DNA, the CDR3 is TGTGCCAGCAGCTTAATACAGGGCAGTGGAAACACCATATATTTT.

This chain links TRBV19 with TRBJ1-5, with 9 positions matching TRBD1. There are 18 residues in the CDR3. With V trimmed by 5 bases and J by 4 bases, 15 bases remained unmatched. The germline CDR1 and CDR2 sequences are LNHDA and SQIVND (reference sequence). The CDR3 bases are TGTGCCAGTAGTTTATCCGGGACAGGGACTCTTCGGAATCAGCCCCAGCATTTT. Protein: CASSLSGTGTLRNQPQHF. Drawing the rest from reference TRBV19 and TRBJ1-5, the complete variable domain is DGGITQSPKYLFRKEGQNVTLSCEQNLNHDAMYWYRQDPGQGLRLIYYSQIVNDFQKGDIAEGYSVSREKKESFPLTVTSAQKNPTAFYLCASSLSGTGTLRNQPQHFGDGTRLSIL.

As to this clone: One junction end disagrees with the germline gene, perhaps due to a read error. The chain couples TRBV7-2 to TRBJ1-2, with TRBD1 identical over 10 bases. There are 15 residues in the CDR3. Germline-derived CDR1 and CDR2 are SGHTA and FQGNSA. In DNA, the CDR3 is TGTGCCAGCAGCCACATGGACAGGGGGTTCTATTGCTACACCTTC. This codes for CASSHMDRGFYCYTF.

The chain uses TRBV6-6 and TRBJ2-3; 8 positions match TRBD2. From germline, CDR1 is MNHNY and CDR2 SVGAGI (reference sequence). The junction had 8 bases not matched to a gene; V was cut back by 6 bases and J by 0 bases. The CDR3 is 16 amino acids. In DNA, the CDR3 is TGTGCCAGCAGCCCCGGGAGGGCGGTTAGCACAGATACGCAGTATTTT. This gives the protein CASSPGRAVSTDTQYF.

This clone has a single count. The V gene is TRBV2, the J gene TRBJ2-2, with 8 bases fitting TRBD2. Germline V gene lookup returns CDR1 SNHLY and CDR2 FYNNEI. This CDR3 has 14 residues. Trimming cost V 7 bases and J 5 bases; bases outside gene matches: 6. The CDR3, as DNA: TGTGCCAGCATTGAGCGGGGGTTTACCGGGGAGCTGTTTTTT. Translation: CASIERGFTGELFF. The whole variable domain, remainder taken from reference TRBV2 and TRBJ2-2, is EPEVTQTPSHQVTQMGQEVILRCVPISNHLYFYWYRQILGQKVEFLVSFYNNEISEKSEIFDDQFSVERPDGSNFTLKIRSTKLEDSAMYFCASIERGFTGELFFGEGSRLTVL.

The rearrangement uses TRBV9 and TRBJ2-7; 7 bases agree with TRBD2. The CDR3 has 15 residues. The germline V gene encodes CDR1 SGDLS and CDR2 YYNGEE. The J segment lost 9 bases and the V segment lost 2 bases, leaving 14 bases of the junction unmatched. The CDR3 nucleotides are TGTGCCAGCAGCGTCGGGGGGAGCGCTAATACGGGGCAGTACTTC. This gives the protein CASSVGGSANTGQYF.

The V gene is TRBV13, the J gene TRBJ2-3, with 13 bases identical to TRBD2. This CDR3 spans 18 amino acids. Germline V gene lookup returns CDR1 PRHDT and CDR2 FYEKMQ (reference sequence). Trimming removed 4 bases from V and 6 bases from J; junction bases left unmatched: 13. CDR3 nucleotide sequence: TGTGCCAGCAGCTCACGTCACCCTACTAGCGGGAGGGCTGATACGCAGTATTTT. Its protein product is CASSSRHPTSGRADTQYF.

This chain links TRBV2 with TRBJ1-5; 8 bases map to TRBD1. This CDR3 contains 14 residues. With V trimmed by 6 bases and J by 6 bases, 7 bases remained unmatched. Germline lookup yields CDR1 SNHLY and CDR2 FYNNEI. The CDR3 region has the DNA TGTGCCAGCAGGGACGGACAGGGATCTCAGCCCCAGCATTTT. Translation gives CASRDGQGSQPQHF. Full variable domain (rest looked up from reference TRBV2 and TRBJ1-5): EPEVTQTPSHQVTQMGQEVILRCVPISNHLYFYWYRQILGQKVEFLVSFYNNEISEKSEIFDDQFSVERPDGSNFTLKIRSTKLEDSAMYFCASRDGQGSQPQHFGDGTRLSIL.